Listed below are T cell receptor beta chains from one sample, sequenced in a study of T cell responses to AZD1222 COVID-19 vaccine. This table comes from immunoSEQ multiplex PCR, and its TCRdb copy is limited to in-frame clones, with some not included. The top ten hold approximately 5% of the sample, which has approximately 150,000 clones, just over 85% seen once. The sequencing used peripheral blood, collected 28 days after the second AZD1222 dose. The origin of the receptors is an adult who received the AZD1222 COVID-19 vaccine. The conserved cysteine and the conserved F or W are not part of the CDR3 here. Each record gives: J gene, CDR3 length, V gene, CDR3 protein.

>TRBJ1-5|14|TRBV18
ASSLGGSGGPQPQH
>TRBJ2-2|13|TRBV28
ASRARDRGAGELF
>TRBJ2-7|14|TRBV28
ASSVGVTGGEYEQY
>TRBJ2-7|11|TRBV12-3/TRBV12-4
ASTGGSYYEQY
>TRBJ1-1|14|TRBV2
ASSVTGTGENTEAF
>TRBJ2-1|15|TRBV18
ASSPGVRGGSYNEQF
>TRBJ1-5|13|TRBV12-5
ASGLPGTGAQPQH
>TRBJ1-5|12|TRBV2
ASSDRNRNQPQH
>TRBJ1-1|11|TRBV2
ASPPNKFTEAF
>TRBJ2-7|12|TRBV11-2
ASSLDPASYEQY
>TRBJ1-1|13|TRBV6-5
ASRDRGRREGEAF
>TRBJ1-5|12|TRBV2
ASSEAYGNQPQH
>TRBJ2-7|10|TRBV7-2
ASSLYRSSQY
>TRBJ2-1|13|TRBV2
ASRISSGGRDEQF
>TRBJ2-7|14|TRBV4-2
ASSQDPTSGDPEQY
>TRBJ1-1|11|TRBV24-1
ATSDSDTPWAF
>TRBJ2-1|14|TRBV5-6
ASSLVGGGPGNEQF